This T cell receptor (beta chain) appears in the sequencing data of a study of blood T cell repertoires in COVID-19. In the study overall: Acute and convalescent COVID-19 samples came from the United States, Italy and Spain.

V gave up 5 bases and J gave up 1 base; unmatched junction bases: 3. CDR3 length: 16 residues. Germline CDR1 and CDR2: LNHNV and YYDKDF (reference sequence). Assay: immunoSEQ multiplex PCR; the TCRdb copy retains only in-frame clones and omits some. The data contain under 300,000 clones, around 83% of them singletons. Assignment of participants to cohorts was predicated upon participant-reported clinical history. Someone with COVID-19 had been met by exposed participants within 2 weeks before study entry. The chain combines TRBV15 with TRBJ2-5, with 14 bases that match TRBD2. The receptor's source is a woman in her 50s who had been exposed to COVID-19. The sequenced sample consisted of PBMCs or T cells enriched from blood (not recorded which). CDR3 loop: CATSPGTSGGQETQYF. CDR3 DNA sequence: TGTGCCACCAGCCCCGGGACTAGCGGGGGCCAAGAGACCCAGTACTTC.